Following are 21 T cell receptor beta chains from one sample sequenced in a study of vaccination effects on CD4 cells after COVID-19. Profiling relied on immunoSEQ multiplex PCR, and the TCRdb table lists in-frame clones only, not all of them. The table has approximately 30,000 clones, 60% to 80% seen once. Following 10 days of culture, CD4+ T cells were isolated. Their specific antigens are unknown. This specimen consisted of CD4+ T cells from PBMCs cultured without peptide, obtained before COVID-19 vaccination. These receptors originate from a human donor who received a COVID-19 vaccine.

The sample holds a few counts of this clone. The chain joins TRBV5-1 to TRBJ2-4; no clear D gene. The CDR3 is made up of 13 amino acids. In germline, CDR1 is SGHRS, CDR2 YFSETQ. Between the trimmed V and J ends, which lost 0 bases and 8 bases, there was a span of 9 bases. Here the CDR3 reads CASSLEGLDIQYF. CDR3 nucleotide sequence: TGCGCCAGCAGCTTGGAAGGGTTGGACATTCAGTACTTC.

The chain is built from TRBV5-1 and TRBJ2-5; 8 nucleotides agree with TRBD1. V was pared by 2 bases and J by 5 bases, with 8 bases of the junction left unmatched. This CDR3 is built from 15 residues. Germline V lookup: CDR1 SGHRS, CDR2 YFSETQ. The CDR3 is CASSLNQGARETQYF. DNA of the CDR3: TGCGCCAGCAGCTTAAATCAGGGGGCTCGGGAGACCCAGTACTTC.

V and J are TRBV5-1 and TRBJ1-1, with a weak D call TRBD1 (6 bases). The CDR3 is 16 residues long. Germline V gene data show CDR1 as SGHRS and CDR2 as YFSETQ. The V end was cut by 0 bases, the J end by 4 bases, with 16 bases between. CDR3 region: CASSLDQGLVGTEAFF. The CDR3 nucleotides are TGCGCCAGCAGCTTGGACCAGGGGTTGGTTGGCACTGAAGCTTTCTTT.

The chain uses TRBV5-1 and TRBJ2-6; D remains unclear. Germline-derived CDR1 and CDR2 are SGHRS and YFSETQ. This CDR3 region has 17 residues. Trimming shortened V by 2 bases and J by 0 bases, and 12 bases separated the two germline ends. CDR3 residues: CASSFDGRISGANVLTF. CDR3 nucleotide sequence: TGCGCCAGCAGCTTCGATGGGCGAATCTCTGGGGCCAACGTCCTGACTTTC.

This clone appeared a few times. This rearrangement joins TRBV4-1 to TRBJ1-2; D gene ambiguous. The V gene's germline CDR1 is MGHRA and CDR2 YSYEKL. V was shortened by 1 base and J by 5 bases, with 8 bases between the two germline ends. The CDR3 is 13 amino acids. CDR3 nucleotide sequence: TGCGCCAGCAGCCAAGCCGGGTCGTATGGCTACACCTTC. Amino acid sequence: CASSQAGSYGYTF.

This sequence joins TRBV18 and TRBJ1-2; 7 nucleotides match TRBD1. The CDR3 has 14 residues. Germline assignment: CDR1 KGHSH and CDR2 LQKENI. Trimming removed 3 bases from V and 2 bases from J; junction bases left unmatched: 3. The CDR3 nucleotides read TGTGCCAGCTCACCGTCGGGACAGAACTATGGCTACACCTTC. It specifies CASSPSGQNYGYTF. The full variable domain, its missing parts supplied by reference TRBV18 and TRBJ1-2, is NAGVMQNPRHLVRRRGQEARLRCSPMKGHSHVYWYRQLPEEGLKFMVYLQKENIIDESGMPKERFSAEFPKEGPSILRIQQVVRGDSAAYFCASSPSGQNYGYTFGSGTRLTVV.

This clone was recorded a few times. CDR3 nucleotides: TGTGCCAGTACGACAGGGGGGAGCATGAACACTGAAGCTTTCTTT. Protein sequence: CASTTGGSMNTEAFF. The chain recombines TRBV6-6 with TRBJ1-1; 9 bases match TRBD1. The CDR3 totals 15 residues. Germline loops: CDR1 MNHNY, CDR2 SVGAGI (reference sequence). J was trimmed by 0 bases and V by 9 bases; bases with no gene match: 8.

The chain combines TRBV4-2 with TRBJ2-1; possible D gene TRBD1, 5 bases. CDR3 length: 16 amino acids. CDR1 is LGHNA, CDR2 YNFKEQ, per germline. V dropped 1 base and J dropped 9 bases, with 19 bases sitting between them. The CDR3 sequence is CASSQVFRGPRAEQFF. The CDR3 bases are TGTGCCAGCAGCCAAGTATTTAGGGGTCCTCGGGCTGAGCAGTTCTTC.

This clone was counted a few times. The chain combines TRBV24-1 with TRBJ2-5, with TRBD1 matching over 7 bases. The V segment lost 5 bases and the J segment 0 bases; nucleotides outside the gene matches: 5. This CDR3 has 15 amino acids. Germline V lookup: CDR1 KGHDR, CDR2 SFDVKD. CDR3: CATSVLDRYQETQYF. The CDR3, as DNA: TGTGCCACCAGTGTGCTGGACAGGTACCAAGAGACCCAGTACTTC.

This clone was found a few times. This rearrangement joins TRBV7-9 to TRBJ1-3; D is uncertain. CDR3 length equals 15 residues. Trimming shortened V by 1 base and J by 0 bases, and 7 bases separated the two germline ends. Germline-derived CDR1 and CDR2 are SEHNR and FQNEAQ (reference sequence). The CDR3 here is CASSLGRNSGNTIYF. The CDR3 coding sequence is TGTGCCAGCAGCTTAGGACGGAACTCTGGAAACACCATATATTTT.

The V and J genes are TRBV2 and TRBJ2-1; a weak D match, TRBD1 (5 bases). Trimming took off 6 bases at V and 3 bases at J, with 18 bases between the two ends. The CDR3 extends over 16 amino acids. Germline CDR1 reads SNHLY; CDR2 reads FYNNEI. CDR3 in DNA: TGTGCCAGCAGCGAACGTCCAGGGTATGACTACAATGAGCAGTTCTTC. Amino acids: CASSERPGYDYNEQFF.

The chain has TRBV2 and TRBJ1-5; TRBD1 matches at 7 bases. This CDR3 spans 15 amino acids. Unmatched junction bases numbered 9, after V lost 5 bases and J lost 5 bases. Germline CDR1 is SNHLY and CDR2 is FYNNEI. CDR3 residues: CASSYTDRADQPQHF. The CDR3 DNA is TGTGCCAGCAGTTATACAGACAGGGCGGATCAGCCCCAGCATTTT.

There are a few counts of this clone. This chain's CDR3 is CASSADRVAYEQYF. The DNA for the CDR3 is TGTGCCAGCAGTGCGGACAGGGTTGCATACGAGCAGTACTTC. The rearrangement links TRBV6-2 or TRBV6-3 to TRBJ2-7; 8 bases are shared with TRBD1. Unmatched junction bases numbered 7, after V lost 5 bases and J lost 4 bases. CDR3 size: 14 residues. Germline-derived CDR1 and CDR2 are MNHEY and SVGEGT.

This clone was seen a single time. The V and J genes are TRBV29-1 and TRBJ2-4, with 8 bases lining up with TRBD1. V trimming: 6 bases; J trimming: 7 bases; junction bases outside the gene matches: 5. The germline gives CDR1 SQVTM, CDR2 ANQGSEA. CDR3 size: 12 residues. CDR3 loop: CSVTTGENIQYF. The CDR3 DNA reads TGCAGCGTGACGACAGGGGAGAACATTCAGTACTTC.

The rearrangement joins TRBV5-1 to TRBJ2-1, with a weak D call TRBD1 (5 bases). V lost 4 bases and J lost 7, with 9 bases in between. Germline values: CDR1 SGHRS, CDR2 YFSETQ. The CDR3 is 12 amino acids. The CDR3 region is CASSEDNNEQFF. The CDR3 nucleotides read TGCGCCAGCAGCGAGGACAATAATGAGCAGTTCTTC.

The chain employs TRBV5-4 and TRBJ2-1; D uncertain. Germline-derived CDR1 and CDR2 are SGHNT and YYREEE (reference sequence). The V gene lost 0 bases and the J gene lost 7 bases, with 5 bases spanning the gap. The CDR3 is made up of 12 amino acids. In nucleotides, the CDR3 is TGTGCCAGCAGCTTGGTCAAGAATGAGCAGTTCTTC. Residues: CASSLVKNEQFF.

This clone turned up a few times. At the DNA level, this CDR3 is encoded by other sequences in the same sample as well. CDR3 DNA sequence: TGTGCCAGCAGGAAAAGCGGGGGGCGATACAATGAGCAGTTCTTC. Residues: CASRKSGGRYNEQFF. V and J are TRBV6-5 and TRBJ2-1; 9 nucleotides match TRBD2. CDR3 length: 15 amino acids. Trimming removed 6 bases from V and 4 bases from J; junction bases left unmatched: 7. CDR1 is MNHEY, CDR2 SVGAGI, per germline.

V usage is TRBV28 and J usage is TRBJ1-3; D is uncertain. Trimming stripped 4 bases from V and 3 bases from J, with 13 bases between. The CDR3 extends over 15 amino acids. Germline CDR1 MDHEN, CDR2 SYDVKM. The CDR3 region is CASSSMLGGGNTIYF. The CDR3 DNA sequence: TGTGCCAGCAGTTCCATGCTCGGCGGTGGAAACACCATATATTTT.

The CDR3 protein is CASSQGTWDDGEQYF. DNA of the CDR3: TGCGCCAGCAGCCAAGGTACTTGGGACGATGGAGAGCAGTACTTC. This chain links TRBV4-1 with TRBJ2-7; D is perhaps TRBD1 or TRBD2 (5 bases each). The V gene's germline CDR1 is MGHRA and CDR2 YSYEKL. Between the trimmed V and J ends, which lost 1 base and 7 bases, there was a span of 17 bases. CDR3 length: 15 residues.

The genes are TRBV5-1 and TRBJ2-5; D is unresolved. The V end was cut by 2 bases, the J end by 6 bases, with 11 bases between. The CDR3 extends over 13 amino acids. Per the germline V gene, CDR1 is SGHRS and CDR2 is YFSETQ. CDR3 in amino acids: CASSFGVVKTQYF. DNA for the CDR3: TGCGCCAGCAGCTTTGGGGTTGTGAAGACCCAGTACTTC.

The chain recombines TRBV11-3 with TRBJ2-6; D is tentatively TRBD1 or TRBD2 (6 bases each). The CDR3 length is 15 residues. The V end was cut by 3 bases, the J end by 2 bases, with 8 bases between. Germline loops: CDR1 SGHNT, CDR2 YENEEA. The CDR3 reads CASSFGGPGANVLTF. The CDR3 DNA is TGTGCCAGCAGCTTCGGGGGCCCTGGGGCCAACGTCCTGACTTTC.